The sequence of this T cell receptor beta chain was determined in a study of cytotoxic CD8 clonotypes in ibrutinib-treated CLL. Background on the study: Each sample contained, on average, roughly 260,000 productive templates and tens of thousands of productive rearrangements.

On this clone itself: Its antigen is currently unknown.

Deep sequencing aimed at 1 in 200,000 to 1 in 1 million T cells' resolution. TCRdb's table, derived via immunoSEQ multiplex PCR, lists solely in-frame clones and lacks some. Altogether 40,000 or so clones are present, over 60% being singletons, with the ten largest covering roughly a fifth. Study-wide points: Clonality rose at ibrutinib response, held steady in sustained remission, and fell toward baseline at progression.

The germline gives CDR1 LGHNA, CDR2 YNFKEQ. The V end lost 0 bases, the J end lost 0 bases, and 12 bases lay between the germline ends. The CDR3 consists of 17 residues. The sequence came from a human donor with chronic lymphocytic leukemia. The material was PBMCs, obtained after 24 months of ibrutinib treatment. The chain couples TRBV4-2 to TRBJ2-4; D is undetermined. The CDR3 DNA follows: TGTGCCAGCAGCCAAGATCGAGGTAGTCTAGCCAAAAACATTCAGTACTTC. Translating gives CASSQDRGSLAKNIQYF.